Included here is one TCR beta chain sequence, with context. What it binds is not known. This record comes from a study of shared clonotypes between healthy human individuals. Whole-study results and caveats: Clonotypes shared by all four donors outscored non-shared clonotypes in generation probability.

Subsets obtained from CD4+ cells comprised CD45RA+ naive and CD45RA-negative memory cells. The repertoire was sequenced with immunoSEQ multiplex PCR; TCRdb's copy has only in-frame clones and lacks some. The sample lists over a million clones, roughly 98% occurring once. Trimming pared 0 bases from V and 1 base from J, leaving 12 bases between. Germline CDR1 is MNHEY and CDR2 is SVGAGI. This CDR3 contains 16 residues. The receptor's source is a man aged 30-40 years in good health. The genes are TRBV6-5 and TRBJ1-1; no definite D call. The sample taken for sequencing was naive CD4+ T cells sorted from blood. Subset of the sample: CD45RA+ positively selected. The CDR3 DNA follows: TGTGCCAGCAGTTACTCGAGGCCGGCAAAGAACACTGAAGCTTTCTTT. Residues: CASSYSRPAKNTEAFF.